The entry that follows covers one T cell receptor (beta chain) sequence. Its specificity is not known. TCRdb re-called the 5' RACE reads through MiXCR, storing one row per CDR3 protein. Here the sample spans under 500,000 distinct CDR3 sequences, 13% to 15% being singletons. This sample is part of a study of identical twins. Study observations and caveats: Beta out-of-frame sequences showed weaker excess sharing between twins. Partial confounding of zero-insertion analyses by invariant MAIT and iNKT cells was possible. Donors were not followed over many years; analysis was cross-sectional.

This sample also belongs to another study, concerning yellow fever vaccine responses in identical twins.

The clonotype was recovered from a woman in her late teens or twenties in good health. Sequenced sample: CD4+ T cells sorted from blood.

CDR3 residues: CASSLGAIAGGAADTQYF. The CDR3 bases are TGTGCCAGCAGCTTGGGGGCGATAGCGGGAGGCGCCGCAGATACGCAGTATTTT. The V and J genes are TRBV7-6 and TRBJ2-3, with TRBD2 identical over 10 bases. Per germline, CDR1 SGHVS and CDR2 FNYEAQ. This CDR3 comprises 18 residues. V dropped 3 bases and J dropped 4; count of bases not matched to a gene: 13.